Below, 12 T cell receptor beta chains from the same sample are listed, as sequenced in a study of blood T cell repertoires in COVID-19. Measured with immunoSEQ multiplex PCR; TCRdb has only the in-frame clones, and not every one. The sample records 70,000 to 90,000 clones, 86% being singletons. Sequenced sample: peripheral blood. All receptors derive from a man aged 55 to 70 with acute or convalescent COVID-19.

Comments on this clone: The sample has other DNA sequences that encode this CDR3 too. V usage is TRBV9 and J usage is TRBJ2-2; 8 positions agree with TRBD1. Germline assignment: CDR1 SGDLS and CDR2 YYNGEE. J lost 3 bases, V lost 2 bases, and 3 bases had no gene match. This CDR3 is 15 amino acids long. CDR3 sequence (DNA): TGTGCCAGCAGCGTCGGACAGGGTTACACCGGGGAGCTGTTTTTT. Protein sequence: CASSVGQGYTGELFF.

The rearrangement uses TRBV9 and TRBJ2-3, with 9 bases lining up with TRBD2. This CDR3 spans 14 amino acids. In germline, CDR1 is SGDLS, CDR2 YYNGEE. J gave up 8 bases and V 4 bases, and 8 bases lay outside the gene matches. For the CDR3, the DNA is TGTGCCAGCAGCCCGGACGGGCGGGGGGGTACGCAGTATTTT. Protein product: CASSPDGRGGTQYF.

The chain joins TRBV19 to TRBJ1-1, with D possibly matching TRBD1 (5 bases). V shed 4 bases and J shed 1 base, with 7 bases lying between them. This CDR3 has 13 amino acids. Germline lookup yields CDR1 LNHDA and CDR2 SQIVND (reference sequence). The CDR3 protein is CASSKGRNTEAFF. In nucleotides, the CDR3 is TGTGCCAGTAGTAAGGGGCGGAACACTGAAGCTTTCTTT.

The CDR3 sequence: CAWSVRVTDYGYTF. For the CDR3, the DNA is TGTGCCTGGAGTGTACGGGTTACGGACTATGGCTACACCTTC. J is TRBJ1-2 and V is TRBV30; no reliable D call. CDR3 length: 14 residues. Germline V CDR1 and CDR2: GTSNPN, SVGIG (reference sequence). Trimming removed 0 bases at V and 3 bases at J, with 11 bases between.

The chain joins TRBV7-9 to TRBJ1-1; a weak D match, TRBD1 (6 bases). The CDR3 loop spans 14 amino acids. Germline V CDR1 and CDR2: SEHNR, FQNEAQ (reference sequence). V gave up 8 bases and J gave up 0 bases, with 13 bases separating them. CDR3 sequence reads: CASDGDKVNTEAFF. The CDR3 DNA follows: TGTGCCAGCGACGGGGACAAGGTGAACACTGAAGCTTTCTTT.

The rearrangement links TRBV20-1 to TRBJ2-3; 8 positions match TRBD1. CDR1 is DFQATT, CDR2 SNEGSKA, per germline (reference sequence). The CDR3 length is 15 residues. With 3 bases clipped from V and 2 bases from J, the junction kept 7 bases outside the gene matches. CDR3 amino acids: CSASKATGVTDTQYF. CDR3 DNA sequence: TGCAGTGCTAGTAAGGCGACAGGGGTCACAGATACGCAGTATTTT.

The gene calls are TRBV3-1 (or the pseudogene TRBV3-2) and TRBJ2-7; 9 bases line up with TRBD2. V was pared by 3 bases and J by 3 bases, with 3 bases of the junction left unmatched. The CDR3 has 14 amino acids. Per the germline V gene, CDR1 is LGHDT and CDR2 is YNNKEL (reference sequence). This CDR3 is CASSQWTSVYEQYF. CDR3 DNA: TGTGCCAGCAGCCAGTGGACTAGCGTCTACGAGCAGTACTTC.

The gene calls are TRBV7-9 and TRBJ2-1, with D perhaps TRBD1 (6 bases). V shed 2 bases and J shed 5 bases, with 19 bases lying between them. CDR3 length: 17 amino acids. Germline CDR1 SEHNR, CDR2 FQNEAQ (reference sequence). Here the CDR3 reads CASSLIWGRGGHNEQFF. In DNA form, the CDR3 reads TGTGCCAGCAGCTTAATTTGGGGGCGTGGAGGACACAATGAGCAGTTCTTC.

The chain carries TRBV7-8 and TRBJ2-1, with a tentative D call TRBD2 (6 bases). The CDR3 sequence is 12 residues long. The germline CDR1 and CDR2 sequences are SGHVS and FQNEAQ. The V end was cut by 5 bases, the J end by 14 bases, with 16 bases between. Here the CDR3 reads CASSPKTSSKFF. CDR3 nucleotide sequence: TGTGCCAGCAGCCCGAAGACTAGTTCTAAGTTCTTC.

The gene calls are TRBV25-1 and TRBJ1-1; possibly TRBD1 for D (5 bases). The V end lost 7 bases, the J end lost 0 bases, and 12 bases lay between the germline ends. This CDR3 is built from 14 residues. The germline V gene encodes CDR1 MGHDK and CDR2 SYGVNS. The CDR3 spells CASTKGPMNTEAFF. In nucleotides, the CDR3 is TGTGCCAGCACGAAGGGGCCCATGAACACTGAAGCTTTCTTT.

V usage is TRBV11-2 and J usage is TRBJ2-1; 8 bases line up with TRBD2. Unmatched junction bases numbered 1, after V lost 3 bases and J lost 0 bases. CDR3 length equals 15 residues. Per germline, CDR1 SGHAT and CDR2 FQNNGV. The CDR3 coding sequence is TGTGCCAGCAGCTTCGGGGGGGACTCCTACAATGAGCAGTTCTTC. It encodes CASSFGGDSYNEQFF.

V and J are TRBV5-4 and TRBJ1-5; maybe TRBD1 (6 bases). CDR1 SGHNT and CDR2 YYREEE come from the germline V gene (reference sequence). The CDR3 extends over 16 amino acids. V shed 4 bases and J shed 2 bases, with 16 bases lying between them. CDR3 protein: CASSPRPGVGNQPQHF. Written as DNA, the CDR3 is TGTGCCAGCAGCCCACGCCCAGGGGTAGGCAATCAGCCCCAGCATTTT.